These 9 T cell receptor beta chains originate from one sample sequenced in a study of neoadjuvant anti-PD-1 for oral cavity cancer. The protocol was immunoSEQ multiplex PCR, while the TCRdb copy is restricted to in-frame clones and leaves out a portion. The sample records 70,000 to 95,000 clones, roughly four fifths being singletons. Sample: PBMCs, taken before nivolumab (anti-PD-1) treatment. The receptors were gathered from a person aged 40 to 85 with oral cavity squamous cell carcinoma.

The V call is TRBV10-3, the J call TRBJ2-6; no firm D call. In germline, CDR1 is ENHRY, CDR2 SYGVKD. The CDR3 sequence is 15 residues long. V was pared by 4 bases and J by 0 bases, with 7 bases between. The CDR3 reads CAISGSPSGANVLTF. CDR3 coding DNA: TGTGCCATCAGTGGTTCTCCCTCTGGGGCCAACGTCCTGACTTTC.

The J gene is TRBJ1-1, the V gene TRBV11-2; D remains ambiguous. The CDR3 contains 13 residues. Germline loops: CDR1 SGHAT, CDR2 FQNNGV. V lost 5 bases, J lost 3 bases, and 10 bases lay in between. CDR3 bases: TGTGCCAGCAGCCGTATCCCCGACACTGAAGCTTTCTTT. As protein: CASSRIPDTEAFF.

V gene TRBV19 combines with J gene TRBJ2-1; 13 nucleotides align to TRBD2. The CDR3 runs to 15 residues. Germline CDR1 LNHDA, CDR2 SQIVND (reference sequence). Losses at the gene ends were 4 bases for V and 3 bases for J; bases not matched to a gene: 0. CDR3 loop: CASSRTSGSYNEQFF. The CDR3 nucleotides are TGTGCCAGTAGTAGGACTAGCGGGAGCTACAATGAGCAGTTCTTC. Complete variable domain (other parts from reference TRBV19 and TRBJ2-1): DGGITQSPKYLFRKEGQNVTLSCEQNLNHDAMYWYRQDPGQGLRLIYYSQIVNDFQKGDIAEGYSVSREKKESFPLTVTSAQKNPTAFYLCASSRTSGSYNEQFFGPGTRLTVL.

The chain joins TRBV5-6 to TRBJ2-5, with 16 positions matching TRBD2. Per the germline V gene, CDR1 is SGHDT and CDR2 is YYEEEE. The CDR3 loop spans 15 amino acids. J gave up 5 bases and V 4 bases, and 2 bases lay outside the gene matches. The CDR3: CASSPGLAGGETQYF. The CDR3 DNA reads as TGTGCCAGCAGCCCGGGACTAGCGGGAGGGGAGACCCAGTACTTC. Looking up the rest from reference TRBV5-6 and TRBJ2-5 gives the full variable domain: DAGVTQSPTHLIKTRGQQVTLRCSPKSGHDTVSWYQQALGQGPQFIFQYYEEEERQRGNFPDRFSGHQFPNYSSELNVNALLLGDSALYLCASSPGLAGGETQYFGPGTRLLVL.

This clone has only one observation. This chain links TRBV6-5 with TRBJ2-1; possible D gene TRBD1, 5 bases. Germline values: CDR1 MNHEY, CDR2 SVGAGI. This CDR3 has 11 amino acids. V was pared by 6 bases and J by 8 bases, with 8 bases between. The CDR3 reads CASSQGYEQFF. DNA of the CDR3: TGTGCCAGCAGCCAGGGATATGAGCAGTTCTTC.

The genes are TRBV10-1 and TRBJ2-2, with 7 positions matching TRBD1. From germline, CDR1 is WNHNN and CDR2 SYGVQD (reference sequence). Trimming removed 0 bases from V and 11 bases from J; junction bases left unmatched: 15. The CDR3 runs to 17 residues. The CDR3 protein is CASSESGQESNREELFF. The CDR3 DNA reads TGCGCCAGCAGTGAGTCCGGACAGGAGAGCAACCGGGAAGAGCTGTTTTTT.

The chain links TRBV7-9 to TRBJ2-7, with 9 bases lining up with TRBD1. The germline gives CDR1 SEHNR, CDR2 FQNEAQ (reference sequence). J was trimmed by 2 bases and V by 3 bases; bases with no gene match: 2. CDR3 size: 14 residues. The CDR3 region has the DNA TGTGCCAGCAGCTTTGGGACAGGGACCTACGAGCAGTACTTC. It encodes CASSFGTGTYEQYF.

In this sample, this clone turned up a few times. CDR3 bases: TGTGCCATCAGTGATGTTGTCGGGGAGCTGTTTTTT. Encoded protein: CAISDVVGELFF. The chain joins TRBV10-3 to TRBJ2-2; D is ambiguous. The CDR3 runs to 12 residues. The germline V gene encodes CDR1 ENHRY and CDR2 SYGVKD. V shed 3 bases and J shed 7 bases, with 6 bases lying between them.

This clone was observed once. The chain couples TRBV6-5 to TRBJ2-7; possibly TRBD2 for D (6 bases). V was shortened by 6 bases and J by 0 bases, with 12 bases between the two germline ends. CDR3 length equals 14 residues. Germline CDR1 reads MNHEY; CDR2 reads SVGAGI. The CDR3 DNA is TGTGCCAGCAGGGGGGACTGGAGCTCCTACGAGCAGTACTTC. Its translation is CASRGDWSSYEQYF.